This is a list of T cell receptor beta chains from one sample in a study of human T cells and chemical hapten exposure. Each CDR3 protein is one row after TCRdb ran MiXCR on the RACE reads. The data show around 150,000 distinct CDR3 sequences, about 14% seen once. The sample here was whole blood, taken in connection with sensitization to the hapten diphenylcyclopropenone (DPC). These receptors originate from a woman aged 25-40 years with alopecia areata. Some clones in this sample may be carry-over from other donors' samples. CDR3s include the opening cysteine and the closing phenylalanine or tryptophan. The D gene is left open where the match is weak. Size values are once, few and many counts, or a class for expanded clones, and some rows have none.

d_gene: TRBD2; len: 16; v_gene: TRBV4-2; j_gene: TRBJ2-4; abundance: .; CDR3nt: TGTGCCAGCAGCCCGGCGCGGGCGGGGGGAGGAAACATTCAGTACTTC; CDR3aa: CASSPARAGGGNIQYF
d_gene: .; len: 17; v_gene: TRBV5-4; j_gene: TRBJ2-1; abundance: .; CDR3nt: TGTGCCAGCAGTCCGGCGGGCAGGGCGGGTCTTGTGGATGAGCAGTTCTTC; CDR3aa: CASSPAGRAGLVDEQFF
d_gene: TRBD2; len: 15; v_gene: TRBV20-1; j_gene: TRBJ2-7; abundance: few; CDR3nt: TGCAGTGCCCACTCCACGACTAGCGGGTCCTACGAGCAGTACTTC; CDR3aa: CSAHSTTSGSYEQYF
d_gene: .; len: 13; v_gene: TRBV7-2; j_gene: TRBJ1-1; abundance: .; CDR3nt: TGTGCCCTAGACCGGGGCCCGAACACTGAAGCTTTCTTT; CDR3aa: CALDRGPNTEAFF
d_gene: .; len: 17; v_gene: TRBV7-8; j_gene: TRBJ2-1; abundance: few; CDR3nt: TGTGCCAGCAGCTTAGGGGCAGGTAGCAGCTCCTACAATGAGCAGTTCTTC; CDR3aa: CASSLGAGSSSYNEQFF
d_gene: TRBD1; len: 15; v_gene: TRBV7-2; j_gene: TRBJ1-2; abundance: .; CDR3nt: TGTGCCAGCAGTCCTGCCCCGGGACAGGGCTATGGCTACACCTTC; CDR3aa: CASSPAPGQGYGYTF
d_gene: TRBD2; len: 15; v_gene: TRBV10-2; j_gene: TRBJ2-3; abundance: .; CDR3nt: TGCGCCAGCGGCAATAGCGGGAGAATTCTAGATACGCAGTATTTT; CDR3aa: CASGNSGRILDTQYF
d_gene: TRBD1; len: 14; v_gene: TRBV20-1; j_gene: TRBJ2-2; abundance: few; CDR3nt: TGCAGTGTCCAAGGACAGGGGGGGACCGGGGAGCTGTTTTTT; CDR3aa: CSVQGQGGTGELFF
d_gene: TRBD1; len: 16; v_gene: TRBV4-3; j_gene: TRBJ1-6; abundance: few; CDR3nt: TGCGCCAGCAGCCAAGAATGGAACAGGGGGGCTTCACCCCTCCACTTT; CDR3aa: CASSQEWNRGASPLHF
d_gene: TRBD2; len: 14; v_gene: TRBV20-1; j_gene: TRBJ2-3; abundance: few; CDR3nt: TGCAGTGCTATCCTAGCGGGAGTCACAGATACGCAGTATTTT; CDR3aa: CSAILAGVTDTQYF
d_gene: .; len: 11; v_gene: TRBV29-1; j_gene: TRBJ2-7; abundance: once; CDR3nt: TGCAGCGTTGAAGCAGGGGACGAGCAGTACTTC; CDR3aa: CSVEAGDEQYF
d_gene: .; len: 16; v_gene: TRBV9; j_gene: TRBJ2-7; abundance: few; CDR3nt: TGTGCCAGCAGCGTAGGCCCGGAGCCCCTATCCTACGAGCAGTACTTC; CDR3aa: CASSVGPEPLSYEQYF
d_gene: .; len: 12; v_gene: TRBV29-1; j_gene: TRBJ2-5; abundance: .; CDR3nt: TGCAGCGTTGTCCGCAGCCAAGAGACCCAGTACTTC; CDR3aa: CSVVRSQETQYF
d_gene: .; len: 12; v_gene: TRBV29-1; j_gene: TRBJ1-5; abundance: medium-sized; CDR3nt: TGCAGCGTTGGAGGGGGCAATCAGCCCCAGCATTTT; CDR3aa: CSVGGGNQPQHF
d_gene: TRBD1; len: 14; v_gene: TRBV23-1; j_gene: TRBJ1-1; abundance: few; CDR3nt: TGCGCCAGCACCCCAGGGGGCCAGAACACTGAAGCTTTCTTT; CDR3aa: CASTPGGQNTEAFF
d_gene: .; len: 13; v_gene: TRBV2; j_gene: TRBJ2-7; abundance: .; CDR3nt: TGTGCCAGCAGTGGACAGATTAAGTACGAGCAGTACTTC; CDR3aa: CASSGQIKYEQYF
d_gene: .; len: 14; v_gene: TRBV27; j_gene: TRBJ2-3; abundance: .; CDR3nt: TGTGCCAGCGGTAACAGGTACGACACAGATACGCAGTATTTT; CDR3aa: CASGNRYDTDTQYF
d_gene: TRBD2; len: 16; v_gene: TRBV29-1; j_gene: TRBJ2-1; abundance: few; CDR3nt: TGCAGCGTTGATTTAGGTGGGACTAGCGGAGACAATGAGCAGTTCTTC; CDR3aa: CSVDLGGTSGDNEQFF
d_gene: .; len: 17; v_gene: TRBV12-3/TRBV12-4; j_gene: TRBJ2-2; abundance: few; CDR3nt: TGTGCCAGCAGCTTCGGGGGAAACAGACCAAACACCGGGGAGCTGTTTTTT; CDR3aa: CASSFGGNRPNTGELFF
d_gene: .; len: 15; v_gene: TRBV5-6; j_gene: TRBJ1-5; abundance: .; CDR3nt: TGTGCCAGCAGCCTGGGCCAGGCGGACAATCAGCCCCAGCATTTT; CDR3aa: CASSLGQADNQPQHF
d_gene: TRBD1; len: 13; v_gene: TRBV20-1; j_gene: TRBJ1-2; abundance: many; CDR3nt: TGCAGTGCATGGGACAGGGCTGGCTATGGCTACACCTTC; CDR3aa: CSAWDRAGYGYTF
d_gene: TRBD1; len: 12; v_gene: TRBV7-2; j_gene: TRBJ2-1; abundance: few; CDR3nt: TGTGCCAGCAGCTCCCGGACAGGGGGCAGGTTCTTC; CDR3aa: CASSSRTGGRFF
d_gene: .; len: 15; v_gene: TRBV6-6; j_gene: TRBJ2-7; abundance: few; CDR3nt: TGTGCCAGCAGTTACTTCGGGGACAACTCCTACGAGCAGTACTTC; CDR3aa: CASSYFGDNSYEQYF
d_gene: .; len: 15; v_gene: TRBV14; j_gene: TRBJ2-4; abundance: .; CDR3nt: TGTGCCAGCAGCCAAGCCAGTGGCGGACGAGACATTCAGTACTTC; CDR3aa: CASSQASGGRDIQYF
d_gene: .; len: 14; v_gene: TRBV18; j_gene: TRBJ2-7; abundance: few; CDR3nt: TGTGCCAGCTCACCAACAGAGCTCTCCTACGAGCAGTACTTC; CDR3aa: CASSPTELSYEQYF
d_gene: .; len: 13; v_gene: TRBV7-6; j_gene: TRBJ2-7; abundance: many; CDR3nt: TGTGCCAGCAGCTTGGGGGCAGACTACGAGCAGTACTTC; CDR3aa: CASSLGADYEQYF
d_gene: TRBD1; len: 15; v_gene: TRBV6-1; j_gene: TRBJ1-1; abundance: many; CDR3nt: TGTGCCAGCAGTTCCCCGGGACAGGGGTACACTGAAGCTTTCTTT; CDR3aa: CASSSPGQGYTEAFF
d_gene: .; len: 14; v_gene: TRBV12-3/TRBV12-4; j_gene: TRBJ1-2; abundance: many; CDR3nt: TGTGCCAGCAGCCCAGGGCGGGCTTGGAGCGGCTACACCTTC; CDR3aa: CASSPGRAWSGYTF
d_gene: .; len: 16; v_gene: TRBV7-2; j_gene: TRBJ1-3; abundance: few; CDR3nt: TGTGCCAGCAGCCTGAGAGGGATTTTCTCTGGAAACACCATATATTTT; CDR3aa: CASSLRGIFSGNTIYF
d_gene: TRBD2; len: 18; v_gene: TRBV2; j_gene: TRBJ2-2; abundance: few; CDR3nt: TGTGCCAGCACCGTAGGTCCAGCGGGGGCCACGAACACCGGGGAGCTGTTTTTT; CDR3aa: CASTVGPAGATNTGELFF
d_gene: TRBD1; len: 20; v_gene: TRBV11-1; j_gene: TRBJ2-3; abundance: .; CDR3nt: TGTGCCAGCAGGTCTACATCTTCCGGGACAGGCAGAGGGACTTCCCATACGCAGTATTTT; CDR3aa: CASRSTSSGTGRGTSHTQYF
d_gene: .; len: 13; v_gene: TRBV6-5; j_gene: TRBJ2-7; abundance: .; CDR3nt: TGTGCCAGCAGTTACTCCGCCGGCTACGAGCAGTACTTC; CDR3aa: CASSYSAGYEQYF
d_gene: TRBD2; len: 16; v_gene: TRBV3-1; j_gene: TRBJ2-1; abundance: .; CDR3nt: TGTGCCAGCAGCCAAAGGGGGACTAGCGGGATGAATGAGCAGTTCTTC; CDR3aa: CASSQRGTSGMNEQFF
d_gene: .; len: 13; v_gene: TRBV5-1; j_gene: TRBJ1-1; abundance: many; CDR3nt: TGCGCCAGCAGCTTGTTAGAGAACACTGAAGCTTTCTTT; CDR3aa: CASSLLENTEAFF
d_gene: .; len: 12; v_gene: TRBV6-2/TRBV6-3; j_gene: TRBJ2-4; abundance: few; CDR3nt: TGTGCCAGCAGAGACATAGAGAACATTCAGTACTTC; CDR3aa: CASRDIENIQYF
d_gene: TRBD1; len: 14; v_gene: TRBV5-1; j_gene: TRBJ2-2; abundance: .; CDR3nt: TGCGCCAGCTCCCGGGACAGCTTTACCGGGGAGCTGTTTTTT; CDR3aa: CASSRDSFTGELFF
d_gene: TRBD1; len: 15; v_gene: TRBV20-1; j_gene: TRBJ1-5; abundance: few; CDR3nt: TGCAGTGCTATTGGAGGGACAGGGCGGTTAAAGCCCCAGCATTTT; CDR3aa: CSAIGGTGRLKPQHF
d_gene: .; len: 14; v_gene: TRBV12-3/TRBV12-4; j_gene: TRBJ2-2; abundance: .; CDR3nt: TGTGCCAGCAGTTTGGTCATGGGCACCGGGGAGCTGTTTTTT; CDR3aa: CASSLVMGTGELFF
d_gene: .; len: 13; v_gene: TRBV9; j_gene: TRBJ1-1; abundance: .; CDR3nt: TGTGCCAGCAGAGGGACGTTAGACACTGAAGCTTTCTTT; CDR3aa: CASRGTLDTEAFF
d_gene: TRBD1; len: 14; v_gene: TRBV10-3; j_gene: TRBJ2-7; abundance: .; CDR3nt: TGTGCCATCAGGGAGACAGGGCAGACCTACGAGCAGTACTTC; CDR3aa: CAIRETGQTYEQYF
d_gene: .; len: 13; v_gene: TRBV19; j_gene: TRBJ1-5; abundance: .; CDR3nt: TGTGCCAGCCGTCCAGGAAGCAATCAGCCCCAGCATTTT; CDR3aa: CASRPGSNQPQHF
d_gene: TRBD1; len: 15; v_gene: TRBV20-1; j_gene: TRBJ1-6; abundance: few; CDR3nt: TGCAGTGCTAGAAAACAGGGGGGGAGTAATTCACCCCTCCACTTT; CDR3aa: CSARKQGGSNSPLHF
d_gene: .; len: 14; v_gene: TRBV18; j_gene: TRBJ1-1; abundance: .; CDR3nt: TGTGCCAGCTCACCGATAGGGGGGAACACTGAAGCTTTCTTT; CDR3aa: CASSPIGGNTEAFF
d_gene: .; len: 13; v_gene: TRBV12-3/TRBV12-4; j_gene: TRBJ1-4; abundance: few; CDR3nt: TGTGCCAGCAGTTTATCCGGGTATGAAAAACTGTTTTTT; CDR3aa: CASSLSGYEKLFF
d_gene: TRBD1; len: 15; v_gene: TRBV7-6; j_gene: TRBJ2-3; abundance: .; CDR3nt: TGTGCCAGCAGCCCATGGACAGGGGGAACAGATACGCAGTATTTT; CDR3aa: CASSPWTGGTDTQYF
d_gene: TRBD1; len: 15; v_gene: TRBV28; j_gene: TRBJ1-1; abundance: .; CDR3nt: TGTGCCAGCAGGGAACGGACAGGACGGAACACTGAAGCTTTCTTT; CDR3aa: CASRERTGRNTEAFF
d_gene: .; len: 15; v_gene: TRBV29-1; j_gene: TRBJ2-3; abundance: few; CDR3nt: TGCAGCTCAAGGACCCTAGCGCCTAGCACAGATACGCAGTATTTT; CDR3aa: CSSRTLAPSTDTQYF
d_gene: .; len: 14; v_gene: TRBV21-1; j_gene: TRBJ2-5; abundance: few; CDR3nt: TGTGCCAGCAGCAGGGACTGGCGGATGGAGACCCAGTACTTC; CDR3aa: CASSRDWRMETQYF
d_gene: .; len: 16; v_gene: TRBV9; j_gene: TRBJ2-7; abundance: few; CDR3nt: TGTGCCAGCAGTCCAGAACCTGCGGGACCCCCTGGAGAGCAGTACTTC; CDR3aa: CASSPEPAGPPGEQYF
d_gene: .; len: 14; v_gene: TRBV11-2; j_gene: TRBJ1-2; abundance: .; CDR3nt: TGTGCCAGCAGCTTAGAGAGCATATACTATGGCTACACCTTC; CDR3aa: CASSLESIYYGYTF
d_gene: .; len: 15; v_gene: TRBV3-1; j_gene: TRBJ2-7; abundance: .; CDR3nt: TGTGCCAGCAGCCAAGATGCCGGACTGAATTACGAGCAGTACTTC; CDR3aa: CASSQDAGLNYEQYF
d_gene: .; len: 15; v_gene: TRBV19; j_gene: TRBJ1-5; abundance: .; CDR3nt: TGTGCCACACGGAGGGGCCCCAATAGCAATCAGCCCCAGCATTTT; CDR3aa: CATRRGPNSNQPQHF
d_gene: .; len: 13; v_gene: TRBV6-7; j_gene: TRBJ1-5; abundance: .; CDR3nt: TGTGCCAGCAGTTACACCAGGGTTTACCCCCAGCATTTT; CDR3aa: CASSYTRVYPQHF
d_gene: TRBD1; len: 15; v_gene: TRBV5-1; j_gene: TRBJ1-6; abundance: .; CDR3nt: TGCGCCAGCAGCTACGGGACAGGGGGCGTTTCACCCCTCCACTTT; CDR3aa: CASSYGTGGVSPLHF
d_gene: .; len: 17; v_gene: TRBV7-2; j_gene: TRBJ2-1; abundance: many; CDR3nt: TGTGCCAGCAGCTTAGCCCCGATTAGGGCTGGCTACAATGAGCAGTTCTTC; CDR3aa: CASSLAPIRAGYNEQFF
d_gene: .; len: 15; v_gene: TRBV28; j_gene: TRBJ1-2; abundance: .; CDR3nt: TGTGCCAGCAGTTTGCGTATCGGAAGGGGAGACGGCTACACCTTC; CDR3aa: CASSLRIGRGDGYTF
d_gene: .; len: 13; v_gene: TRBV18; j_gene: TRBJ2-5; abundance: many; CDR3nt: TGTGCCAGCTCACCCACCGAGGGGGAGACCCAGTACTTC; CDR3aa: CASSPTEGETQYF
d_gene: .; len: 13; v_gene: TRBV12-3/TRBV12-4; j_gene: TRBJ1-1; abundance: .; CDR3nt: TGTGCCAGCTGTTTGGGAGCTCCCACTGAAGCTTTCTTT; CDR3aa: CASCLGAPTEAFF